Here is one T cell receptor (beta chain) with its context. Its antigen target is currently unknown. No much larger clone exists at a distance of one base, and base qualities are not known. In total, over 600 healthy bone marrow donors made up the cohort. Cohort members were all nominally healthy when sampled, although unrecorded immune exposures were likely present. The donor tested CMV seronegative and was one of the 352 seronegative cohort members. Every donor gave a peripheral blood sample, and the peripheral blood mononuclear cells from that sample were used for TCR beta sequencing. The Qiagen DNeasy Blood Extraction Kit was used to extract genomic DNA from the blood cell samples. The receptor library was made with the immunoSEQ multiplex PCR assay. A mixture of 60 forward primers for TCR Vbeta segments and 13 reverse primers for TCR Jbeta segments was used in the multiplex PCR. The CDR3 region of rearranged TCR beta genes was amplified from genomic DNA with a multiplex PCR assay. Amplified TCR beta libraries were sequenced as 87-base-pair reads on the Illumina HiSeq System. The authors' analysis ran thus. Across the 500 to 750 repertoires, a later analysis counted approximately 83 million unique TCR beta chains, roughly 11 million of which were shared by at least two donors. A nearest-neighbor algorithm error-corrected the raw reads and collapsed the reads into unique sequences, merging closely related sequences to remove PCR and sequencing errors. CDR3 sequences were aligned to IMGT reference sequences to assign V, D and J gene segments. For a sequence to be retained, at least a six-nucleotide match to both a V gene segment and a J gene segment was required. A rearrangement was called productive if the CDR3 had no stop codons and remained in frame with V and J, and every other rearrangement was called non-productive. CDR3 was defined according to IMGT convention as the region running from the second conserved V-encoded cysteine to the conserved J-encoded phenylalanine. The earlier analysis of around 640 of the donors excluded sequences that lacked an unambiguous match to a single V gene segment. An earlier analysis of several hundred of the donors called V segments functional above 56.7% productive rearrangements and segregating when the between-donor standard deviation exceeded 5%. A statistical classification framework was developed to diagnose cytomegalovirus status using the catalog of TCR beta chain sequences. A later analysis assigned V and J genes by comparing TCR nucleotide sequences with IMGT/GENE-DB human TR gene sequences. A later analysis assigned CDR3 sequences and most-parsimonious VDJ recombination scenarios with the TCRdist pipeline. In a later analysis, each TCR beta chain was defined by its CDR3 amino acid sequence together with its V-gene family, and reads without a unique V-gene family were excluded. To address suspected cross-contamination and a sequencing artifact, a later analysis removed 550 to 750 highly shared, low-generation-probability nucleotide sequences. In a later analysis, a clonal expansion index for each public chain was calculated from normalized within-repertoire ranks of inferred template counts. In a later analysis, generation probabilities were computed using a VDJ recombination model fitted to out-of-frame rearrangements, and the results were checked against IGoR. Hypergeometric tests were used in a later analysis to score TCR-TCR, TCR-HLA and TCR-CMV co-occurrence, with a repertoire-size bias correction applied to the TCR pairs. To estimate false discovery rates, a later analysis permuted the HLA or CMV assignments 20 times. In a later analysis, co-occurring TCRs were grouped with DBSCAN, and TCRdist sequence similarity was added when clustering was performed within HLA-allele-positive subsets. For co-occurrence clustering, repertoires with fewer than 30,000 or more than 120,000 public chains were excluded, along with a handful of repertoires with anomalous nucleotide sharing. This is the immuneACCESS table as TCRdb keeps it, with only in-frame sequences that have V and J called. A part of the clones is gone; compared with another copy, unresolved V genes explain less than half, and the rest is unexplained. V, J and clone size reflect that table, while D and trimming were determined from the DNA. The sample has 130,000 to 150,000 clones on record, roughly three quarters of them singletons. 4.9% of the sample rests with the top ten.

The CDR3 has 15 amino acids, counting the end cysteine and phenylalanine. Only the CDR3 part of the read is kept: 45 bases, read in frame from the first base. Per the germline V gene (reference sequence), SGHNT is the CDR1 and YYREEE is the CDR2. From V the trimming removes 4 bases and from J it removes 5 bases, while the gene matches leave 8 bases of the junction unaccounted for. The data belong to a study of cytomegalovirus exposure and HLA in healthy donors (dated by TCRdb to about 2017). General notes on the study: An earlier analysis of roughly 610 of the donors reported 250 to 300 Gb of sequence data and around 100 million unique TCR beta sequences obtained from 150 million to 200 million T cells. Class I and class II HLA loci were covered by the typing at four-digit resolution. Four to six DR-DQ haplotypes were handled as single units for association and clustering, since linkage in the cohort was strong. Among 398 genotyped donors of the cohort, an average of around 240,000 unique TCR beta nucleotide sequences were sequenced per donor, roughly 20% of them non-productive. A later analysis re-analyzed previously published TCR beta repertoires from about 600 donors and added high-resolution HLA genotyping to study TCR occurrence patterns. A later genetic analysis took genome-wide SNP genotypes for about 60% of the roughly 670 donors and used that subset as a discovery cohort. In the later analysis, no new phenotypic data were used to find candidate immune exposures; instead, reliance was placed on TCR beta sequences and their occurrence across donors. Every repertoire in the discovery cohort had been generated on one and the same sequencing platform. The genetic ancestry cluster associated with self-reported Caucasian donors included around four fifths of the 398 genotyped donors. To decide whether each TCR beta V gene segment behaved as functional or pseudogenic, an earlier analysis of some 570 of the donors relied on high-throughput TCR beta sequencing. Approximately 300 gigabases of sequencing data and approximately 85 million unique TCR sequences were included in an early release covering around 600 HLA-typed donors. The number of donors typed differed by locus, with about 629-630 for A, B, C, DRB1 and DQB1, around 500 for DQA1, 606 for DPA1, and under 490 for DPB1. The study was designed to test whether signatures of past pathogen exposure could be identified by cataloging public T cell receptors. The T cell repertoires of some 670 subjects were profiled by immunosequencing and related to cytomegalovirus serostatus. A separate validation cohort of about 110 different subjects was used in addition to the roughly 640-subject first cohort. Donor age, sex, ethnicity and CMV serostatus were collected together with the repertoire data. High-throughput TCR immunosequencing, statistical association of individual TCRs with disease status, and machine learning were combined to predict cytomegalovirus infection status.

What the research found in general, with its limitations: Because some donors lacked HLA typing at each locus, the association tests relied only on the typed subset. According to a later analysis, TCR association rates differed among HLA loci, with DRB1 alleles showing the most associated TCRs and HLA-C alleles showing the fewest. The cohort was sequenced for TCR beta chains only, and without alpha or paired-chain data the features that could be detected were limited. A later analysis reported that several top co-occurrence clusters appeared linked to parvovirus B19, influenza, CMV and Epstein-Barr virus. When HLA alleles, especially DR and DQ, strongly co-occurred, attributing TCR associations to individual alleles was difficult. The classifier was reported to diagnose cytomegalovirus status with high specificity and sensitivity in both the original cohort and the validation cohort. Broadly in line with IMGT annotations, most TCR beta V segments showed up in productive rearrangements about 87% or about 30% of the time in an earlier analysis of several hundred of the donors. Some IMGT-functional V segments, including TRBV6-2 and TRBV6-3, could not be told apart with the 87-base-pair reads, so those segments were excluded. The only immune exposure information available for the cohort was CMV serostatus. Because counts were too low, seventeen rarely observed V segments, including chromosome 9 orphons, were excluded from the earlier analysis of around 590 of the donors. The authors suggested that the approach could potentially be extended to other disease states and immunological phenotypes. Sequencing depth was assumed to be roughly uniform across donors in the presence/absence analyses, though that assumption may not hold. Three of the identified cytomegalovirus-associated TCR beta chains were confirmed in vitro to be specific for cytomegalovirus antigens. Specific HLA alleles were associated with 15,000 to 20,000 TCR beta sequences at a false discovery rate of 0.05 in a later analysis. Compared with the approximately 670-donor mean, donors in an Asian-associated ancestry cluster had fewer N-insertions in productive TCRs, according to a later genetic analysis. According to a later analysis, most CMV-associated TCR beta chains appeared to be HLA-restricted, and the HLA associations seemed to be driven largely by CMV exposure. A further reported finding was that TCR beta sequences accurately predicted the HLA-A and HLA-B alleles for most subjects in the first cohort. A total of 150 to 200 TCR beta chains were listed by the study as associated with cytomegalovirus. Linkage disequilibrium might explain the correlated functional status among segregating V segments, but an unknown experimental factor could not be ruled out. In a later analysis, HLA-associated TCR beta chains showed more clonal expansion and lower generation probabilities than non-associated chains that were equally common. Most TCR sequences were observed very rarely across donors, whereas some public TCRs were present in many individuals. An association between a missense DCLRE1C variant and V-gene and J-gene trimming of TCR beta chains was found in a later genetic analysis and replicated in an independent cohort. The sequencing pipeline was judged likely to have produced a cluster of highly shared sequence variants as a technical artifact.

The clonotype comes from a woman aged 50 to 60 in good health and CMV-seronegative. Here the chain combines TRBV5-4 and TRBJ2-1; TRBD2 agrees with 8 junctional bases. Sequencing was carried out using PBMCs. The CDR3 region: CASSAERGSHNEQFF. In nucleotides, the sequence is TGTGCCAGCAGCGCTGAGCGGGGGAGCCACAATGAGCAGTTCTTC. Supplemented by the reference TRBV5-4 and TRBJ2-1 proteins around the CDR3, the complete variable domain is ETGVTQSPTHLIKTRGQQVTLRCSSQSGHNTVSWYQQALGQGPQFIFQYYREEENGRGNFPPRFSGLQFPNYSSELNVNALELDDSALYLCASSAERGSHNEQFFGPGTRLTVL.